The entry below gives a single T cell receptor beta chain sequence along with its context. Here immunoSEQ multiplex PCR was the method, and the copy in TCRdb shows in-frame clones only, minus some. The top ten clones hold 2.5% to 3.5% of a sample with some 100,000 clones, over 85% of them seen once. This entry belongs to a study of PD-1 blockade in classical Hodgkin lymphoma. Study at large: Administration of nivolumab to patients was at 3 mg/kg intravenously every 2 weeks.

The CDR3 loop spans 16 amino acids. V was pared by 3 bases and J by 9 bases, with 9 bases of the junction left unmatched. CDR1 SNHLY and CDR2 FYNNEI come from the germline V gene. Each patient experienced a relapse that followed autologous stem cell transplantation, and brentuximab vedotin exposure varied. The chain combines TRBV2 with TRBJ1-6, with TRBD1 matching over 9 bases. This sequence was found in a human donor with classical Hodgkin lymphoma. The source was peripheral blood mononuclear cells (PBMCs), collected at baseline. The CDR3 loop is CASSESGQGIGSPLHF. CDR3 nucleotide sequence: TGTGCCAGCAGTGAGTCGGGACAGGGTATCGGTTCACCCCTCCACTTT.